This TCR beta chain originates from a study of T cell clones after liver transplantation. Study details: A pre-transplant mixed lymphocyte reaction with TCRbeta sequencing defined graft-donor-reactive clones followed in post-transplant blood. As an antigen-independent comparator, third-party-reactive TCRbeta sequences came from pre-transplant mixed lymphocyte reactions. HCV positivity affected three of eight recipients; the rest lacked autoimmune or viral indications. Overall study results and limits: Rather than being deleted, graft donor-reactive T cells may have moved into the graft.

With respect to this clone: Its cognate antigen is unknown.

Clones were read by immunoSEQ multiplex PCR, and TCRdb kept only the in-frame ones, dropping some. The repertoire has about 45,000 clones, 85% to 90% of them found once; the top ten carry more than 2%. This CDR3 comprises 16 residues. Germline-derived CDR1 and CDR2 are LGHNT and FRNRAP. V lost 2 bases and J 7 bases, leaving 20 bases between the germline ends. Sequencing used CD4+ T cells from blood, obtained 24 months after liver transplant. This sequence originates from a human patient who received a liver transplant. A subset of T cells may come from the graft donor. The gene calls are TRBV12-5 and TRBJ1-1; D gene ambiguous. CDR3 nucleotide sequence: TGTGCTAGTGGTTTGTTCCCGGGCCGGCCGGAGGGTGAAGCTTTCTTT. It encodes CASGLFPGRPEGEAFF.